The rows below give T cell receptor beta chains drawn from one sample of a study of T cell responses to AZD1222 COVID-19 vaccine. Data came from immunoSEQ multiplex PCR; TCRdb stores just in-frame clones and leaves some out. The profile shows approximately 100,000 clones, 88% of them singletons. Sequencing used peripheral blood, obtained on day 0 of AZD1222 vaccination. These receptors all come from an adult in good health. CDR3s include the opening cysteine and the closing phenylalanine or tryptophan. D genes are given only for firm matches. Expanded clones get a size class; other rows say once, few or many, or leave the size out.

CATSQGGSYNEQFF | TGTGCCACCTCGCAGGGGGGCTCCTACAATGAGCAGTTCTTC | TRBJ2-1 | NA | NA | TRBV10-3
CASSLASGSGNTIYF | TGTGCCAGCAGCTTAGCATCGGGGTCTGGAAACACCATATATTTT | TRBJ1-3 | NA | NA | TRBV7-6
CASSPDLGTYEQYF | TGTGCCAGCAGTCCCGACCTCGGCACCTACGAGCAGTACTTC | TRBJ2-7 | NA | NA | TRBV28
CASRVGAGGWMYGYTF | TGTGCCAGTAGGGTCGGGGCAGGGGGATGGATGTATGGCTACACCTTC | TRBJ1-2 | TRBD1 | NA | TRBV19
CASSQARGITDTQYF | TGTGCCAGCAGCCAAGCGCGGGGCATCACAGATACGCAGTATTTT | TRBJ2-3 | NA | NA | TRBV4-2
CSVRQGDQPQHF | TGCAGCGTTCGCCAGGGGGATCAGCCCCAGCATTTT | TRBJ1-5 | TRBD1 | NA | TRBV29-1
CASSAFLPPSTDTQYF | TGTGCCAGCAGTGCCTTTCTCCCCCCTAGCACAGATACGCAGTATTTT | TRBJ2-3 | NA | NA | TRBV6-1
CASSPPVFSGNTIYF | TGTGCCAGCTCACCACCAGTCTTCTCTGGAAACACCATATATTTT | TRBJ1-3 | NA | once | TRBV18
CASSIGLAGARTGELFF | TGCGCCAGCAGCATAGGACTAGCGGGGGCCCGCACCGGGGAGCTGTTTTTT | TRBJ2-2 | TRBD2 | NA | TRBV5-1
CASSVGARGSYEQYF | TGTGCCAGCAGCGTAGGAGCCCGAGGATCCTACGAGCAGTACTTC | TRBJ2-7 | NA | NA | TRBV9
CASSPTWEAEAFF | TGTGCCAGCAGCCCCACATGGGAAGCTGAAGCTTTCTTT | TRBJ1-1 | NA | NA | TRBV3-1/TRBV3-2
CAIRKQGPREDGYTF | TGTGCCATCAGGAAACAGGGGCCCAGGGAGGACGGCTACACCTTC | TRBJ1-2 | TRBD1 | NA | TRBV10-3
CASSGPPGSTEAFF | TGCGCCAGCAGTGGTCCGCCAGGGTCAACTGAAGCTTTCTTT | TRBJ1-1 | NA | NA | TRBV10-2
CASSQNSLGETQYF | TGTGCCAGCAGCCAGAACAGCCTAGGAGAGACCCAGTACTTC | TRBJ2-5 | NA | once | TRBV3-1/TRBV3-2
CASSPSPLTVEDGNTIYF | TGTGCCAGCAGCCCGTCCCCTCTGACAGTTGAAGATGGAAACACCATATATTTT | TRBJ1-3 | NA | NA | TRBV5-5
CASRMTGGTGELFF | TGTGCCAGCCGAATGACAGGGGGCACCGGGGAGCTGTTTTTT | TRBJ2-2 | TRBD1 | NA | TRBV28
CATSGAGPNYGYTF | TGTGCCACCAGTGGAGCAGGGCCTAACTATGGCTACACCTTC | TRBJ1-2 | NA | NA | TRBV24-1
CASSLGAGINYGYTF | TGCGCCAGCAGCTTGGGAGCGGGGATAAACTATGGCTACACCTTC | TRBJ1-2 | NA | NA | TRBV5-1
CASSYRRGDTGELFF | TGTGCCAGCAGTTACCGGCGGGGGGACACCGGGGAGCTGTTTTTT | TRBJ2-2 | TRBD2 | NA | TRBV6-2/TRBV6-3
CSASGDRSNSPLHF | TGCAGTGCTAGTGGGGACAGGAGTAATTCACCCCTCCACTTT | TRBJ1-6 | TRBD1 | NA | TRBV20-1
CASSTVAGASYEQYF | TGTGCCAGTAGTACGGTAGCGGGAGCATCCTACGAGCAGTACTTC | TRBJ2-7 | TRBD2 | NA | TRBV19
CASSLSREAWELFF | TGTGCCAGCAGCTTATCTAGAGAGGCGTGGGAGCTGTTTTTT | TRBJ2-2 | NA | NA | TRBV7-2
CASSSSGLNTEAFF | TGTGCCAGCAGCTCTTCAGGGTTGAACACTGAAGCTTTCTTT | TRBJ1-1 | NA | NA | TRBV7-9
CASSESGRETQYF | TGTGCCAGCAGTGAATCGGGGAGAGAGACCCAGTACTTC | TRBJ2-5 | NA | NA | TRBV25-1
CAWSGSNQPQHF | TGTGCCTGGAGTGGGAGCAATCAGCCCCAGCATTTT | TRBJ1-5 | NA | few | TRBV30
CASSQGGRDYGYTF | TGCGCCAGCAGCCAAGGTGGCAGAGACTATGGCTACACCTTC | TRBJ1-2 | NA | NA | TRBV4-3
CASTLGQDDSPLHF | TGTGCCAGTACCCTCGGCCAAGACGATTCACCCCTCCACTTT | TRBJ1-6 | NA | once | TRBV19
CASSANSVEAFF | TGTGCCAGCAGTGCCAACTCTGTTGAAGCTTTCTTT | TRBJ1-1 | NA | once | TRBV25-1
CASGQGITEAFF | TGTGCCAGTGGGCAGGGGATAACTGAAGCTTTCTTT | TRBJ1-1 | NA | NA | TRBV7-9
CASSQDFTQGSGNTIYF | TGTGCCAGCAGCCAAGACTTCACTCAGGGCTCTGGAAACACCATATATTTT | TRBJ1-3 | NA | NA | TRBV4-2
CASSFLTGGGTEAFF | TGTGCCAGCAGTTTTTTGACAGGAGGGGGGACTGAAGCTTTCTTT | TRBJ1-1 | NA | few | TRBV27
CASSRTTGTNEKLFF | TGTGCCAGCAGTAGGACGACAGGCACTAATGAAAAACTGTTTTTT | TRBJ1-4 | NA | NA | TRBV6-5
CASSLPRNTEAFF | TGTGCCAGCAGCTTGCCGCGAAACACTGAAGCTTTCTTT | TRBJ1-1 | NA | NA | TRBV7-2
CASHGSTNEKLFF | TGTGCCTCCCACGGGTCAACTAATGAAAAACTGTTTTTT | TRBJ1-4 | NA | NA | TRBV6-5
CASTLVGSTGELFF | TGTGCCAGCACCTTAGTAGGGTCAACCGGGGAGCTGTTTTTT | TRBJ2-2 | NA | NA | TRBV7-8
CASSMSPATYEQYF | TGTGCCAGTAGTATGTCCCCGGCAACCTACGAGCAGTACTTC | TRBJ2-7 | NA | NA | TRBV19
CASSVDTSSEQYF | TGTGCCAGCAGCGTAGACACCAGCAGCGAGCAGTACTTC | TRBJ2-7 | NA | NA | TRBV9
CASSGTAGELLHGYTF | TGTGCCAGCAGTGGGACAGCGGGGGAACTTTTACATGGCTACACCTTC | TRBJ1-2 | TRBD1 | NA | TRBV5-6
CASSLAGYNSPLHF | TGTGCCAGCAGTTTGGCAGGGTATAATTCACCCCTCCACTTT | TRBJ1-6 | NA | once | TRBV27
CASIGVSYEQYF | TGTGCCAGCATTGGGGTCTCCTACGAGCAGTACTTC | TRBJ2-7 | NA | NA | TRBV21-1
CASRQTDANNSPLHF | TGTGCCAGCAGACAGACAGACGCTAATAATTCACCCCTCCACTTT | TRBJ1-6 | NA | NA | TRBV2
CASRGAGTEAFF | TGTGCCAGCAGGGGAGCGGGGACTGAAGCTTTCTTT | TRBJ1-1 | NA | NA | TRBV9
CASSFSGTGYNGYTF | TGTGCCAGCAGTTTTTCCGGGACAGGGTATAATGGCTACACCTTC | TRBJ1-2 | TRBD1 | NA | TRBV27
CATSDMALNTGELFF | TGTGCCACCAGTGACATGGCCTTGAACACCGGGGAGCTGTTTTTT | TRBJ2-2 | NA | NA | TRBV24-1
CAWRGHRARTNTEAFF | TGTGCCTGGAGAGGGCACAGGGCCCGGACGAACACTGAAGCTTTCTTT | TRBJ1-1 | NA | once | TRBV30
CAISGGQGFSEAFF | TGTGCCATCAGTGGCGGACAGGGCTTTTCTGAAGCTTTCTTT | TRBJ1-1 | TRBD1 | NA | TRBV10-3
CASSLAGAAYNEQFF | TGTGCCAGCAGTTTAGCGGGGGCCGCCTACAATGAGCAGTTCTTC | TRBJ2-1 | TRBD2 | NA | TRBV6-5